This T cell receptor beta chain came from a study of OX40 agonist ivuxolimab in advanced cancers. Study summary: Of mixed ages from about 23 to 79 and averaging around 60 years, the group was around 78% male. Of the patients, three showed partial responses, one with hepatocellular carcinoma and two with cutaneous melanoma.

Per the germline V gene, CDR1 is LNHDA and CDR2 is SQIVND (reference sequence). The CDR3 extends over 11 amino acids. Concerning this clone itself: What it recognizes is unknown.

Measured with immunoSEQ multiplex PCR; TCRdb has only the in-frame clones, and not every one. Of about 80,000 clones listed, 90% to 95% are singletons. Points from the study as a whole: There were also nonresponders showing low normalized T-cell clonal expansion. Both CD4+ and CD8+ T cell populations in blood had undergone clonal expansion by week 6 at 0.1 to 3.0 mg/kg.

This material consisted of CD4+ or CD8+ T cells sorted from blood, taken in a trial of the OX40 agonist ivuxolimab. The chain uses TRBV19 and TRBJ2-2; D is possibly TRBD1 (5 bases). The receptor was isolated from an adult with an advanced solid tumor such as melanoma, head and neck, liver or kidney cancer. The CDR3 region has the DNA TGTGCGACAGCCAACACCGGGGAGCTGTTTTTT. This translates into CATANTGELFF.